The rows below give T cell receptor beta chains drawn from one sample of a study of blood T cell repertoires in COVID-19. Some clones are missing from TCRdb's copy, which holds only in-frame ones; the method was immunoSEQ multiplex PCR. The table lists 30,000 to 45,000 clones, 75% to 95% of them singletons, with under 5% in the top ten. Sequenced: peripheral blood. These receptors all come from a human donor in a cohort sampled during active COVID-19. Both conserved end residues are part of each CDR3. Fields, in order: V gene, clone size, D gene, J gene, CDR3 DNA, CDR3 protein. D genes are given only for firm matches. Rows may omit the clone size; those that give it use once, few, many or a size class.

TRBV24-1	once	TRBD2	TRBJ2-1	TGTGCCACCAGGGGGAGGGACTCCTTAGATGAGCAGTTCTTC	CATRGRDSLDEQFF
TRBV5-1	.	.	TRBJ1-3	TGCGCCAGCAGCGCAACTCCCAGGGCTGGAAACACCATATATTTT	CASSATPRAGNTIYF
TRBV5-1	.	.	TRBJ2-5	TGCGCCAGCAGTTCGGTGGCGGGGCGGTATGAGACCCAGTACTTC	CASSSVAGRYETQYF
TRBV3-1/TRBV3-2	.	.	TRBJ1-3	TGTGCCAGCAGCCAAGATTTGGGGGCAGGAAACACCATATATTTT	CASSQDLGAGNTIYF
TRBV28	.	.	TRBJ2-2	TGTGCCAGCAGCCTGATCAGCGCGAACACCGGGGAGCTGTTTTTT	CASSLISANTGELFF
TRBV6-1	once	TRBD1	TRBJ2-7	TGTGCCAGCAGTGAGGACAGGCCACCCTACGAGCAGTACTTC	CASSEDRPPYEQYF
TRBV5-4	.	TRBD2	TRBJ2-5	TGTGCCAGCAGCTTGGGTCTGAGGGGGACTAGCGGGAACGGGGAGACCCAGTACTTC	CASSLGLRGTSGNGETQYF
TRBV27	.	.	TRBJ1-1	TGTGCCAGCAGTTCAACTAAGACAGGCAGTTTTGAAGCTTTCTTT	CASSSTKTGSFEAFF
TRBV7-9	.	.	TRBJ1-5	TGTGCCAGCAGCCCTAGTGGAGGTGGGAGCAATCAGCCCCAGCATTTT	CASSPSGGGSNQPQHF
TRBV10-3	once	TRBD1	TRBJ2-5	TGTGCCATCAGTGCAGGGGGCGGTGAGACCCAGTACTTC	CAISAGGGETQYF
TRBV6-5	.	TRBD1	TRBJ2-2	TGTGCCAGCAGTAGGGACAGGGGACGCGGGGAGCTGTTTTTT	CASSRDRGRGELFF
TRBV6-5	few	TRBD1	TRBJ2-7	TGTGCCAGCAGTCGCCCCGGGACAGGGGGCTACGAGCAGTACTTC	CASSRPGTGGYEQYF
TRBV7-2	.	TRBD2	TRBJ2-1	TGTGCCAGCAGCTCCCGACTAGCGGGAAGGTACGAGCAGTTCTTC	CASSSRLAGRYEQFF
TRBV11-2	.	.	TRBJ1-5	TGTGCCAGCAGCTCGGAGGGACAGCCCCAGCATTTT	CASSSEGQPQHF
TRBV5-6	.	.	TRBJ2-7	TGTGCCAGCAGCTTGCCCCAGGGTCGCGAGCAGTACTTC	CASSLPQGREQYF
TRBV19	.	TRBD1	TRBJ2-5	TGTGCCAGTAGTATGGTGATCAGGACAGGGCGGCAAGAGACCCAGTACTTC	CASSMVIRTGRQETQYF
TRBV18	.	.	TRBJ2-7	TGTGCCAGCTCACTAGGGACACATACCTACGAGCAGTACTTC	CASSLGTHTYEQYF
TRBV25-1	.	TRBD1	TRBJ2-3	TGTGCCAGCAGGGAGGACAGGCCCCTTAGGGATACGCAGTATTTT	CASREDRPLRDTQYF
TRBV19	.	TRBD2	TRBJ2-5	TGTGCCAGTAGGGCTAGCGGGAGGGAAGAGACCCAGTACTTC	CASRASGREETQYF
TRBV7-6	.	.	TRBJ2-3	TGTGCCAGCAGCTTAGCGGTAGGCACAGATACGCAGTATTTT	CASSLAVGTDTQYF
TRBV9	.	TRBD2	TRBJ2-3	TGTGCCAGCAGCGCGGGGGGACTAGCGGGAGAAAGGGGAGATACGCAGTATTTT	CASSAGGLAGERGDTQYF
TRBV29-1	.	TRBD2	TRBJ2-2	TGCAGCGTTTTAGCGGGAGGGAACGGGGAGCTGTTTTTT	CSVLAGGNGELFF
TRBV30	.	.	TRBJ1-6	TGTGCCTGGAGTGTGGTCAGGGGCAATTCACCCCTCCACTTT	CAWSVVRGNSPLHF
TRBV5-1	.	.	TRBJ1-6	TGCGCCAGCAGCGGAGTTGAAGATAATTCACCCCTCCACTTT	CASSGVEDNSPLHF
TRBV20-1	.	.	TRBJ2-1	TGCAGTGCTAGTGCTAGCTCGAAGGGGGATGAGCAGTTCTTC	CSASASSKGDEQFF
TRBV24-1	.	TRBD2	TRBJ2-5	TGTGCCACCAGTGGGGCGGGAGAGGTCGAGACCCAGTACTTC	CATSGAGEVETQYF
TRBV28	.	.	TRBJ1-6	TGTGCCAGCATTACAATGCGGGGGCGCAATTCACCCCTCCACTTT	CASITMRGRNSPLHF
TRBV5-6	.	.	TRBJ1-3	TGTGCCAGCAGCTTGAGACAGTCTGGAAACACCATATATTTT	CASSLRQSGNTIYF
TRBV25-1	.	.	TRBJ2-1	TGTGCCAGCAGTGATGGGCAGAGCTCCTACAATGAGCAGTTCTTC	CASSDGQSSYNEQFF
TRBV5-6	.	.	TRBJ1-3	TGTGCCAGCAGCTCCGTCCCCGGGACAACTGACGGAAACACCATATATTTT	CASSSVPGTTDGNTIYF
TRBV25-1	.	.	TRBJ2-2	TGTGCCAGCAGTATACAGGGCCCCACCGGGGAGCTGTTTTTT	CASSIQGPTGELFF
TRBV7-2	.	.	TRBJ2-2	TGTGCCAGCAGGTTAACAGGGAGTGGGGAGCTGTTTTTT	CASRLTGSGELFF
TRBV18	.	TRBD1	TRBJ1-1	TGTGCCAGCTCACCACCCAGGGGGCTCACCAGGTCGAACACTGAAGCTTTCTTT	CASSPPRGLTRSNTEAFF
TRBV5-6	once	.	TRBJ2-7	TGTGCCAGCAGCTTGGGGGGCGGGGACCCCTACGAGCAGTACTTC	CASSLGGGDPYEQYF
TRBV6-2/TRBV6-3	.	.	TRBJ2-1	TGTGCCAGCAGTTCCGGACAGTACTGGGATGAGCAGTTCTTC	CASSSGQYWDEQFF
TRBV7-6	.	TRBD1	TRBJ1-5	TGTGCCAGCAGCCCCAACCGGGACAGAAATCAGCCCCAGCATTTT	CASSPNRDRNQPQHF
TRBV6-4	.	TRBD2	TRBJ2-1	TGTGCCAGCAGTGTTCTAGCGGGAGCGGTAGGTGAGCAGTTCTTC	CASSVLAGAVGEQFF
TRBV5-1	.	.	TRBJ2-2	TGCGCCAGCAGCTTGGGGGGGAGGAGCACCGGGGAGCTGTTTTTT	CASSLGGRSTGELFF
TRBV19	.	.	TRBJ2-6	TGTGCCAGTAGTATAGGGCAGGGATTGTCTGGGGCCAACGTCCTGACTTTC	CASSIGQGLSGANVLTF
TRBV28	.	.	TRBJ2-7	TGTGCCAGCACCCCCGGGAGCCAAAACTACGAGCAGTACTTC	CASTPGSQNYEQYF
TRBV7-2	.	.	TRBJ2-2	TGTGCCAGCAGCGCTACTCCACCCACTAGTGTCCCCGCCGGGGAGCTGTTTTTT	CASSATPPTSVPAGELFF